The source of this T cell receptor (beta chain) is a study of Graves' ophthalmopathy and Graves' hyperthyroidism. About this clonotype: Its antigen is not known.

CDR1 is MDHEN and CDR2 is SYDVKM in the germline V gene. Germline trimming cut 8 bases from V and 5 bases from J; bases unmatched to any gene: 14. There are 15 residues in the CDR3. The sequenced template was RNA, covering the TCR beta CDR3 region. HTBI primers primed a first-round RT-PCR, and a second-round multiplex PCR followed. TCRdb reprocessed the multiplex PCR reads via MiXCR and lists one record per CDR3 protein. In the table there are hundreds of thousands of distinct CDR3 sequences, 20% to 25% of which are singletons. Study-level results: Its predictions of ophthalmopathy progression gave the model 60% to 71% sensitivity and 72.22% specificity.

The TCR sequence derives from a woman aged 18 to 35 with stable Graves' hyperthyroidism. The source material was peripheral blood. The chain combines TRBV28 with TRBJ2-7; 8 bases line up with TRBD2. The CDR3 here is CASRGGSGSRDEQYF. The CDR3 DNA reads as TGTGCCAGCCGGGGGGGCTCCGGGTCTCGAGACGAGCAGTACTTC. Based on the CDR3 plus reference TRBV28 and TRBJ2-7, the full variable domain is DVKVTQSSRYLVKRTGEKVFLECVQDMDHENMFWYRQDPGLGLRLIYFSYDVKMKEKGDIPEGYSVSREKKERFSLILESASTNQTSMYLCASRGGSGSRDEQYFGPGTRLTVT.